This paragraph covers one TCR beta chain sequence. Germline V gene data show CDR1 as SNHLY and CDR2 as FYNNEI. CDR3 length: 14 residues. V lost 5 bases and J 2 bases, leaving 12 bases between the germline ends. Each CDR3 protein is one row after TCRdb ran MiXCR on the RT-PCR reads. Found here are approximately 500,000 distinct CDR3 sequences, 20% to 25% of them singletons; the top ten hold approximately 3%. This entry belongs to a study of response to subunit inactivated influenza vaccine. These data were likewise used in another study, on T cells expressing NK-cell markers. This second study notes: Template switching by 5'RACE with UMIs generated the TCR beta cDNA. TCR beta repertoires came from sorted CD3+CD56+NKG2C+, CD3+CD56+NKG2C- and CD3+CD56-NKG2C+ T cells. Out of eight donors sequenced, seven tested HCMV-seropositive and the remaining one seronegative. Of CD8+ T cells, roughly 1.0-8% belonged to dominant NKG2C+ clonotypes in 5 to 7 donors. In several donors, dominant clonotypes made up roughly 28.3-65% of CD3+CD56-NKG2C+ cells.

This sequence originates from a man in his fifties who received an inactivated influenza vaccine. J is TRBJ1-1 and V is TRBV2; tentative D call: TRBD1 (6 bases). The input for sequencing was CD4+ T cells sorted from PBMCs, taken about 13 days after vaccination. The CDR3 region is CASSIRGGNTEAFF. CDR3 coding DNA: TGTGCCAGCAGTATTAGAGGGGGAAACACTGAAGCTTTCTTT.